This T cell receptor beta chain was sequenced for a study of molecular identifiers for immune sequencing clone quantification. Findings and limits, study-wide: Over 99% of CMV-specific effector molecules, but under 1% of naive ones, were in clones above 20 copies. Sharing of a barcode by identical TCR molecules could cause highly expanded clone sizes to be underestimated.

Germline V gives CDR1 PRHDT, CDR2 FYEKMQ (reference sequence). The CDR3 length is 14 residues. A CD8+CD4-CCR7+CD45RA+ gate was used to sort naive CD8 T cells. Generation of bulk TCR libraries relied on previously described methods and listed TCR primers. TCRdb reprocessed the PCR reads via MiXCR and lists one record per CDR3 protein. The table records tens of thousands of distinct CDR3 sequences, 17% of them present only once. Note on this clonotype: Its antigen is not identified. One junction end does not reproduce the germline sequence, and a read error may be involved.

The chain has TRBV13 and TRBJ2-5; D remains ambiguous. This TCR derives from a human donor in good health. Some libraries in this study had Jurkat cell RNA spiked in. The sample comprised naive CD8+ T cells from blood, with Jurkat cell RNA spiked in. Subset indicated: FACS-sorted CD8+CD4-CCR7+CD45RA+ naive T cells. The CDR3 loop is CASSLGPRQETQHF. The CDR3 nucleotides read TGTGCCAGCAGCTTAGGCCCTAGACAAGAGACCCAGCACTTC.